The 12 T cell receptor beta chains below come from one sample, sequenced in a study of early T cells in non-severe SARS-CoV-2 infection. TCRdb processed the 5' RACE reads anew with MiXCR; each CDR3 protein has one entry. The sample holds tens of thousands of distinct CDR3 sequences; 16% are singletons and the top ten take 4.5% to 6.5%. The starting material was whole blood, obtained at baseline. The receptors derive from an adult who was a healthcare worker with PCR-confirmed SARS-CoV-2 infection or an uninfected control (not recorded which).

This clonotype was seen a handful of times. The CDR3 coding sequence is TGTGCCAGCAGTTACGTCGGGTCCAATGAGCAGTTCTTC. It encodes CASSYVGSNEQFF. The V gene is TRBV6-5, the J gene TRBJ2-1; D remains unclear. The germline V gene encodes CDR1 MNHEY and CDR2 SVGAGI. V was clipped by 2 bases and J by 6 bases, with 8 bases between them. This CDR3 is built from 13 residues.

At least ten counts were recorded for this clonotype. The chain links TRBV20-1 to TRBJ2-7; D possibly corresponds to TRBD2 (5 bases). V lost 3 bases and J lost 7, with 16 bases in between. CDR1 is DFQATT, CDR2 SNEGSKA, per germline (reference sequence). CDR3 length: 13 amino acids. CDR3 sequence (DNA): TGCAGTGCTAGCGGCCGGGCTACGGGAGAGCAGTACTTC. Translation: CSASGRATGEQYF.

This clonotype appeared a few times. The rearrangement links TRBV15 to TRBJ2-5, with unresolved D. CDR1 LNHNV and CDR2 YYDKDF come from the germline V gene (reference sequence). V was trimmed by 0 bases and J by 5 bases, leaving 4 bases between them. The CDR3 totals 12 residues. The CDR3 protein is CATSRDIETQYF. Here the CDR3 DNA reads TGTGCCACCAGCAGAGATATTGAGACCCAGTACTTC.

The V gene is TRBV5-4, the J gene TRBJ2-3; TRBD1 matches 8 bases. This CDR3 comprises 14 residues. The germline gives CDR1 SGHNT, CDR2 YYREEE (reference sequence). V shed 3 bases, J shed 1 base, and the junction held 1 base outside the gene matches. Written as DNA, the CDR3 is TGTGCCAGCAGCTGGGGACAGGGCACAGATACGCAGTATTTT. It codes for CASSWGQGTDTQYF.

This clonotype has a single count. At one end the junction does not follow the germline gene, possibly because of a read error. This chain joins TRBV28 and TRBJ2-5; D is undetermined. The V gene's germline CDR1 is MDHEN and CDR2 SYDVKM. The CDR3 consists of 16 residues. CDR3 loop: CAGSLISVGSQETQYF. The DNA for the CDR3 is TGTGCCGGCAGTTTAATCTCTGTGGGGTCCCAAGAGACCCAGTACTTC.

The chain employs TRBV6-1 and TRBJ1-5, with a tentative D call TRBD1 (6 bases). The germline V and J ends were trimmed by 8 bases and 6 bases, with 11 bases remaining between them. This CDR3 region has 12 residues. Germline lookup yields CDR1 MNHNS and CDR2 SASEGT. The CDR3 spells CASGTGFQPQHF. The DNA of the CDR3 is TGTGCCAGCGGTACAGGGTTTCAGCCCCAGCATTTT.

By its share, this clonotype is medium-sized (0.01 to 0.1%). The chain links TRBV11-2 to TRBJ2-7; a weak D match, TRBD2 (5 bases). Trimming stripped 5 bases from V and 5 bases from J, with 10 bases between. Germline-derived CDR1 and CDR2 are SGHAT and FQNNGV. This CDR3 has 12 amino acids. The CDR3 DNA reads TGTGCCAGCAGCCTTACTAGGAACGAGCAGTACTTC. Its translation: CASSLTRNEQYF.

This clonotype was counted many times. The chain carries TRBV12-3 or TRBV12-4 and TRBJ2-7; D possibly corresponds to TRBD1 (5 bases). The CDR3 extends over 16 amino acids. Trimming left V 3 bases short and J 3 bases short, with 18 bases between. CDR3 nucleotide sequence: TGTGCCAGCAGTTTCGGAGAAGGGGCCGTGATCTACGAGCAGTACTTC. It codes for CASSFGEGAVIYEQYF.

This chain uses TRBV10-3 with TRBJ2-4; D may correspond to TRBD1 or TRBD2 (5 bases each). Deletions cut 2 bases from V and 1 base from J, with 15 bases between. Germline CDR1 and CDR2: ENHRY and SYGVKD. This CDR3 is built from 17 residues. The CDR3 nucleotides are TGTGCCATCAGTGAGCCCCTTGGGGGAAGGGCCAAAAACATTCAGTACTTC. Its protein is CAISEPLGGRAKNIQYF.

The V call is TRBV12-3 or TRBV12-4, the J call TRBJ2-7; D is ambiguous. V shed 5 bases and J shed 7 bases, with 12 bases lying between them. CDR3 length: 12 residues. CDR3 region: CASSPDLQEQYF. For the CDR3, the DNA is TGTGCCAGCAGTCCCGACCTACAGGAGCAGTACTTC.

The rearrangement uses TRBV7-2 and TRBJ1-5; maybe TRBD1 (5 bases). This CDR3 is built from 15 residues. With 5 bases removed from V and 5 bases from J, the gap between germline ends came to 16 bases. CDR1 SGHTA and CDR2 FQGNSA come from the germline V gene. The CDR3 loop reads CASSPWQGADQPQHF. The CDR3 DNA reads TGTGCCAGCAGCCCCTGGCAGGGCGCTGATCAGCCCCAGCATTTT.

This clonotype was detected many times. The chain employs TRBV3-1 and TRBJ2-7; perhaps D is TRBD1 or TRBD2 (5 bases each). This CDR3 comprises 11 residues. Germline assignment: CDR1 LGHDT and CDR2 YNNKEL (reference sequence). Trimming removed 4 bases at V and 6 bases at J, with 7 bases between. The CDR3 loop reads CASSRGSEQYF. CDR3 coding DNA: TGTGCCAGCAGCCGGGGGAGCGAGCAGTACTTC.